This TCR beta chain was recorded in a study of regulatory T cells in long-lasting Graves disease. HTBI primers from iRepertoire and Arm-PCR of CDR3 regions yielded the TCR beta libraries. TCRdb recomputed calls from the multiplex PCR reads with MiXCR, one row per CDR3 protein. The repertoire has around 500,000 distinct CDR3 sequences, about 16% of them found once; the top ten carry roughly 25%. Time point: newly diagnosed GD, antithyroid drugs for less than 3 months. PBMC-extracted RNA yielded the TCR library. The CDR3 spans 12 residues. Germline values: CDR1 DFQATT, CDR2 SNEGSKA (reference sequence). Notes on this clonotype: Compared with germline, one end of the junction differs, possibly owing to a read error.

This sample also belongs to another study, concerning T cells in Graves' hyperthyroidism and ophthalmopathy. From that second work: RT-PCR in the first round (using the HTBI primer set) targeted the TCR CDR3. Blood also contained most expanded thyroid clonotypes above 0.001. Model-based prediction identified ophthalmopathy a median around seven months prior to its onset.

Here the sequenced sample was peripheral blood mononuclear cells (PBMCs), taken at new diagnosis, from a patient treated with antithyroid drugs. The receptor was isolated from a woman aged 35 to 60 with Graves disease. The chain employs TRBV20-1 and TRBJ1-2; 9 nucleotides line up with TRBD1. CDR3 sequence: CSAGTGPDGCTF. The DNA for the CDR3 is TGCAGTGCTGGGACAGGGCCAGATGGCTGCACCTTC.